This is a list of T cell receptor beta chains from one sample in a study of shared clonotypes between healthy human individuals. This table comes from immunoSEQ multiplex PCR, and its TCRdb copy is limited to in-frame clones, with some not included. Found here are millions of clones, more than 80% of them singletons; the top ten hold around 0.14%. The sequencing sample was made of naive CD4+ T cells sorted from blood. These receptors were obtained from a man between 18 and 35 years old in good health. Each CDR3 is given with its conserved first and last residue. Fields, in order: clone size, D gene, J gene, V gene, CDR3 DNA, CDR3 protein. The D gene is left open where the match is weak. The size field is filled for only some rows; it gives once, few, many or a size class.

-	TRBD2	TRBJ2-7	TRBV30	TGTGCCTGGAGATCTAGCGGGAGTACAAACGAGCAGTACTTC	CAWRSSGSTNEQYF
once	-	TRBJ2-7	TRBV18	TGTGCCAGCTCTCCACTCCCGGGACCCCCAACAGAGCAGTACTTC	CASSPLPGPPTEQYF
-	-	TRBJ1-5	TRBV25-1	TGTGCCAGCAGTGAAGCAGGCGTGGGGCAGCCCCAGCATTTT	CASSEAGVGQPQHF
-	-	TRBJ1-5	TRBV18	TGTGCCAGCTCCCCAGGGCAGGGTAGCAATCAGCCCCAGCATTTT	CASSPGQGSNQPQHF
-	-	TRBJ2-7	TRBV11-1	TGTGCCAGCAGTGAGAGGACAGACCTTCCCGGGGGCGAGCAGTACTTC	CASSERTDLPGGEQYF
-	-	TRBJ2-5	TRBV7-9	TGTGCCAGCAGCTTAGTTCGGGACGGGGAGACCCAGTACTTC	CASSLVRDGETQYF
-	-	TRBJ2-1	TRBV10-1	TGCGCCAGCAGTGAGCCGAAGGCTAGCCAGATGTTCTTC	CASSEPKASQMFF
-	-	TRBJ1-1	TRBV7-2	TGTGCCAGCAGCTTAACAGTAGTGAACACTGAAGCTTTCTTT	CASSLTVVNTEAFF
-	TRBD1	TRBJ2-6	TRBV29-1	TGCAGCGTGCGGGCAGGGGGAACCAACGTCCTGACTTTC	CSVRAGGTNVLTF
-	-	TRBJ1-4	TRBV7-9	TGTGCCAGCAGCCCAGGCCTGGCAACCACAGGGACCCGTAGGGAAAAACTGTTTTTT	CASSPGLATTGTRREKLFF
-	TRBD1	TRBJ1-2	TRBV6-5	TGTGCCAGCAGTTATACCCAGGGGGGCTATGGCTACACCTTC	CASSYTQGGYGYTF
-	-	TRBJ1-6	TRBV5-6	TGTGCCAGCAGCTTGGAGGGGGATAATTCACCCCTCCACTTT	CASSLEGDNSPLHF
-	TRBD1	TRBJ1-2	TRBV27	TGTGCCAGCAGTTCCCCGACAGGGCATGGCTACACCTTC	CASSSPTGHGYTF
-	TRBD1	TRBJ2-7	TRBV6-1	TGTGCCAGCAGTGAATCTCTTCTTCCGGGACAGGGACGGATGATCTCCTACGAGCAGTACTTC	CASSESLLPGQGRMISYEQYF
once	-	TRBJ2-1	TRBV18	TGTGCCAGCTCACCACCGGGGCAGGGAGAAAGCTCCTACAATGAGCAGTTCTTC	CASSPPGQGESSYNEQFF
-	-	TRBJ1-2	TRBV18	TGTGCCAGCTCCCCTAACGGGGCAGGAGCCTTTAACTATGGCTACACCTTC	CASSPNGAGAFNYGYTF
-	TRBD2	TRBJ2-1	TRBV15	TGTGCCACCAGCAGGGGGGGGGACGCTGAGCAGTTCTTC	CATSRGGDAEQFF
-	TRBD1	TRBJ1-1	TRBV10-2	TGCGCCAGCAGTCGAGGACAGGGTGATGCTTTCTTT	CASSRGQGDAFF
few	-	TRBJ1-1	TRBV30	TGTGCCTGGAGTGGGGGACCTCAGGAAGCTTTCTTT	CAWSGGPQEAFF
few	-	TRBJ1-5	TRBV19	TGTGCCAGTTCCGGGGCCGGTGCCTACAATCAGCCCCAGCATTTT	CASSGAGAYNQPQHF
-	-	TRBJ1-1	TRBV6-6	TGTGCCAGCAGTTACGCTGACACTGTAAACACTGAAGCTTTCTTT	CASSYADTVNTEAFF
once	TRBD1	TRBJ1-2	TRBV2	TGTGCCAGCAGTCCCGACAGGGGCCGGGGCTACACCTTC	CASSPDRGRGYTF
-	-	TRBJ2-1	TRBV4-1	TGCGCCAGCAGCCAAGGGGACACGACAAATGAGCAGTTCTTC	CASSQGDTTNEQFF
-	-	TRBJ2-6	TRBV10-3	TGTGCCATCAAAGGGGCCAACGTCCTGACTTTC	CAIKGANVLTF
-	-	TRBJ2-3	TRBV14	TGTGCCAGCAGCCGGCTGGGTAGTACAGATACGCAGTATTTT	CASSRLGSTDTQYF
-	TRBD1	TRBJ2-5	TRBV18	TGTGCCAGCTCACGAGCGGACAGGGTCGGGACCCAGTACTTC	CASSRADRVGTQYF
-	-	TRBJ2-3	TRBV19	TGTGCCAGTAGTAGGGGTTGGGGAGCCGCAGATACGCAGTATTTT	CASSRGWGAADTQYF
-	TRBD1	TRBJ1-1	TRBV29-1	TGCAGCGTGAAGGGGGCTAGTATGAACACTGAAGCTTTCTTT	CSVKGASMNTEAFF
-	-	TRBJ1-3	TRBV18	TGTGCCAGCTCACCGGCAGGGGTTGGAAACACCATATATTTT	CASSPAGVGNTIYF
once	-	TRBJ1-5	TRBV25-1	TGTGCCAGCAGGGGGGACAATCAGCCCCAGCATTTT	CASRGDNQPQHF
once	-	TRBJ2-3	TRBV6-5	TGTGCCAGCATGAGGGGGGGGATACAAGATACGCAGTATTTT	CASMRGGIQDTQYF
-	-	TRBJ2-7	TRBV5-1	TGCGCCAGCAGCTTTTCCTGGAATGGCTACGAGCGGTACTTC	CASSFSWNGYERYF
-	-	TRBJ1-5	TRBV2	TGTGCCAGCAGTGACCCACGACGGGGTCAGCCCCAGCATTTT	CASSDPRRGQPQHF
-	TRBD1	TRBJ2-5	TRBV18	TGTGCCAGCTCGGCTGGGACAGGGTCCCAAGAGACCCAGTACTTC	CASSAGTGSQETQYF
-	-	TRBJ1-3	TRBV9	TGTGCCAGCAGCGTAGAAACAGCCGGACCGGGAAACACCATATATTTT	CASSVETAGPGNTIYF
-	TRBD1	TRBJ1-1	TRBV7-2	TGTGCCAGCAGCCCCCGTGTGACAGGGACGAACACTGAAGCTTTCTTT	CASSPRVTGTNTEAFF
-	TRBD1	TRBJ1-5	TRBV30	TGTGCCTGGAGTACGGGACAGGGATCTGGTCAGCCCCAGCATTTT	CAWSTGQGSGQPQHF
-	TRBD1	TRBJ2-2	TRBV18	TGTGCCAGCTCACCATTCTTTCAGGGGGCGAACACCGGGGAGCTGTTTTTT	CASSPFFQGANTGELFF
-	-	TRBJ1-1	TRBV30	TGTGCCGCAGCCAGGGGTCAAACTGAAGCTTTCTTT	CAAARGQTEAFF
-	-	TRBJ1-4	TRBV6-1	TGTGCCAGCAGTGAGCAGGGGATTAATGAAAAACTGTTTTTT	CASSEQGINEKLFF
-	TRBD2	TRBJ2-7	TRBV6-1	TGTGCCAGCGAGCTAGCGGGAAAGTACGAGCAGTACTTC	CASELAGKYEQYF